Each of the 30 T cell receptor beta chains below was sequenced from the same sample in a study of immune heterogeneity within non-small cell lung tumors. Genomic DNA from bulk tumor acted as the template, and 600 ng was loaded per sample. During surgery, each primary tumor gave multiple biopsies spaced as far apart as possible. Enrolled individuals presented with untreated, newly diagnosed non-small cell lung cancer and received curative surgery. Multiplex PCR employing 32 V and 13 J primers generated amplicons of the TCR beta CDR3. From the multiplex PCR reads, TCRdb called clonotypes with MiXCR, one entry per CDR3 protein. In the table there are about 1,900 distinct CDR3 sequences, approximately 20% of which are singletons. Sample: lung tumor tissue. The receptors were gathered from a woman aged 50 to 65 with non-small cell lung cancer.

A word on this clonotype: Relative to the germline gene, one junction end is altered; a read error may explain this. The J gene is TRBJ2-1, the V gene TRBV12-3 or TRBV12-4, with D perhaps TRBD2 (6 bases). The CDR3 has 15 residues. This CDR3 is CASSLGGLLYNDQFF. The CDR3 bases are TGTGCCAGCAGTTTAGGTGGACTATTGTACAATGATCAGTTCTTC.

This chain joins TRBV15 and TRBJ2-7; a weak D match, TRBD2 (6 bases). The length of the CDR3 is 15 residues. Trimming pared 1 base from V and 6 bases from J, leaving 16 bases between. CDR1 is LNHNV and CDR2 is YYDKDF in the germline V gene (reference sequence). The CDR3 region is CATSRVSGGGSEQYF. The DNA of the CDR3 is TGTGCCACCAGCAGAGTTTCTGGGGGAGGATCCGAGCAGTACTTC. Supplemented by reference TRBV15 and TRBJ2-7, the full variable domain reads DAMVIQNPRYQVTQFGKPVTLSCSQTLNHNVMYWYQQKSSQAPKLLFHYYDKDFNNEADTPDNFQSRRPNTSFCFLDIRSPGLGDTAMYLCATSRVSGGGSEQYFGPGTRLTVT.

This clonotype was detected a few times. The rearrangement links TRBV2 to TRBJ2-1, with a possible D match to TRBD2 (5 bases). This CDR3 is built from 16 residues. Germline CDR1 is SNHLY and CDR2 is FYNNEI. With 7 bases removed from V and 5 bases from J, the gap between germline ends came to 21 bases. As DNA, the CDR3 is TGTGCCAGCACCTCCCCGAGTACTAGGTTAGACAATGAGCAGTTCTTC. It codes for CASTSPSTRLDNEQFF.

The table lists this clonotype with a few counts. The V call is TRBV9, the J call TRBJ2-5; TRBD2 matches 7 bases. The J segment lost 5 bases and the V segment lost 0 bases, leaving 1 base of the junction unmatched. Germline V gives CDR1 SGDLS, CDR2 YYNGEE. The CDR3 runs to 13 residues. As DNA, the CDR3 is TGTGCCAGCAGCGTAGCCGGGGGGGAGACCCAGTACTTC. It translates to CASSVAGGETQYF. The whole variable domain, remainder taken from reference TRBV9 and TRBJ2-5, is DSGVTQTPKHLITATGQRVTLRCSPRSGDLSVYWYQQSLDQGLQFLIQYYNGEERAKGNILERFSAQQFPDLHSELNLSSLELGDSALYFCASSVAGGETQYFGPGTRLLVL.

The V gene is TRBV5-6, the J gene TRBJ1-2, with a tentative D call TRBD1 (5 bases). The germline gives CDR1 SGHDT, CDR2 YYEEEE. V was trimmed by 2 bases and J by 8 bases, leaving 10 bases between them. This CDR3 contains 12 residues. The CDR3 loop reads CASSFAKGGYTF. The CDR3 coding sequence is TGTGCCAGCAGCTTTGCGAAGGGGGGCTACACCTTC.

The CDR3 loop is CAWRAYNEQFF. The CDR3 bases are TGTGCCTGGAGGGCCTACAATGAGCAGTTCTTC. The genes are TRBV30 and TRBJ2-1; D gene uncertain. The germline CDR1 and CDR2 sequences are GTSNPN and SVGIG (reference sequence). The CDR3 has 11 amino acids. With 3 bases removed from V and 2 bases from J, the gap between germline ends came to 2 bases.

This clonotype was counted between two and nine times. The chain employs TRBV29-1 and TRBJ2-7; 8 bases match TRBD2. CDR1 and CDR2 (germline): SQVTM, ANQGSEA. The CDR3 is 13 residues long. The ends lost 6 bases at V and 2 bases at J; junction bases unmatched: 6. In nucleotides, the CDR3 is TGCAGCGTGACTAGCGACGCTACCTACGAGCAGTACTTC. This gives the protein CSVTSDATYEQYF.

Judged by abundance, this clonotype is medium-sized (0.01 to 0.1%). The chain employs TRBV6-2 or TRBV6-3 and TRBJ2-2; 8 bases map to TRBD1. This CDR3 comprises 17 residues. With V trimmed by 0 bases and J by 6 bases, 9 bases remained unmatched. CDR1 is MNHEY, CDR2 SVGEGT, per germline. CDR3 bases: TGTGCCAGCAGTTACTCGAGTGTGGCAGGGGGCCCCGGGGAGCTGTTTTTT. This codes for CASSYSSVAGGPGELFF.

By sample share, this clonotype is medium-sized (0.01 to 0.1%). J is TRBJ1-6 and V is TRBV5-1, with TRBD1 as a possible D gene (5 bases). This CDR3 is 16 amino acids long. The V and J ends lost 6 bases and 5 bases respectively, with 18 bases between them. Per germline, CDR1 SGHRS and CDR2 YFSETQ. The CDR3 DNA reads as TGCGCCAGCACTCCGGGACGACTGACAAATAATTCACCCCTCCACTTT. It codes for CASTPGRLTNNSPLHF.

This clonotype is labeled medium-sized (0.01 to 0.1%). The chain uses TRBV29-1 and TRBJ2-1; TRBD1 matches 9 bases. V was pared by 8 bases and J by 4 bases, with 6 bases of the junction left unmatched. CDR1 is SQVTM, CDR2 ANQGSEA, per germline. CDR3 size: 13 residues. The CDR3 reads CSTMGQGYNEQFF. CDR3 sequence (DNA): TGCAGCACAATGGGACAGGGTTACAATGAGCAGTTCTTC.

Judged by abundance, this clonotype is medium-sized. The chain carries TRBV9 and TRBJ2-1; perhaps D is TRBD1 or TRBD2 (6 bases each). V lost 0 bases to trimming and J lost 4 bases, with 17 bases between them. The CDR3 consists of 17 residues. In germline, CDR1 is SGDLS, CDR2 YYNGEE. CDR3 amino acids: CASSVDTGWGGYNEQFF. The CDR3 nucleotides are TGTGCCAGCAGCGTAGACACAGGGTGGGGAGGTTACAATGAGCAGTTCTTC.

Of note for this clonotype: Possible read error: a much larger clone is one base away. The chain uses TRBV3-1 and TRBJ2-4; D gene unclear. The CDR3 is made up of 16 amino acids. The germline V gene encodes CDR1 LGHDT and CDR2 YNNKEL (reference sequence). In DNA, the CDR3 is TGTACCAGCAGCCAAGAGATGTCTCCAGCCAAAAACATTCAGTACTTC. This translates into CTSSQEMSPAKNIQYF.

In its sample, this clonotype is medium-sized. The chain employs TRBV7-9 and TRBJ1-1, with TRBD1 as a possible D gene (6 bases). This CDR3 contains 15 residues. Trimming took off 1 base at V and 0 bases at J, with 9 bases between the two ends. CDR1 is SEHNR, CDR2 FQNEAQ, per germline (reference sequence). The CDR3 region is CASSLGGGVNTEAFF. The CDR3 nucleotides read TGTGCCAGCAGCTTAGGAGGGGGAGTGAACACTGAAGCTTTCTTT.

This clonotype is termed medium-sized (0.01 to 0.1%). The V and J genes are TRBV10-3 and TRBJ1-1; no firm D call. V lost 8 bases and J 0 bases, leaving 10 bases between the germline ends. The CDR3 runs 13 residues. CDR1 ENHRY and CDR2 SYGVKD come from the germline V gene. CDR3 residues: CAIQTELNTEAFF. CDR3 sequence (DNA): TGTGCCATCCAAACAGAACTGAACACTGAAGCTTTCTTT.

Of note for this clonotype: At one end, the junction sequence differs from germline, possibly due to a read error. The gene calls are TRBV9 and TRBJ2-6, with D possibly being TRBD1 or TRBD2 (5 bases each). The CDR3 consists of 16 residues. Per the germline V gene, CDR1 is SGDLS and CDR2 is YYNGEE. The CDR3 region has the DNA TGTGCCAGCAGCCCCCTCCCGGGGTCCGGGGCCAACGTCCTGGCTTTC. Its translation: CASSPLPGSGANVLAF. Filled out from reference TRBV9 and TRBJ2-6, the complete variable domain reads DSGVTQTPKHLITATGQRVTLRCSPRSGDLSVYWYQQSLDQGLQFLIQYYNGEERAKGNILERFSAQQFPDLHSELNLSSLELGDSALYFCASSPLPGSGANVLAFGAGSRLTVL.

As concerns this clonotype: Since a much larger clone is just one base distant, this may be a read error. The genes are TRBV5-5 and TRBJ1-5; D is ambiguous. Germline V gene sequence: CDR1 SGHKS, CDR2 YYEKEE (reference sequence). CDR3 length: 14 amino acids. CDR3: CAISLEVSDQPQHF. The CDR3 DNA is TGTGCCATCAGCTTGGAGGTCTCTGATCAGCCCCAGCATTTT. Supplemented by reference TRBV5-5 and TRBJ1-5, the full variable domain reads DAGVTQSPTHLIKTRGQQVTLRCSPISGHKSVSWYQQVLGQGPQFIFQYYEKEERGRGNFPDRFSARQFPNYSSELNVNALLLGDSALYLCAISLEVSDQPQHFGDGTRLSIL.

A word on this clonotype: Since a much larger clone is just one base distant, this may be a read error. The chain is built from TRBV7-3 and TRBJ2-3; 8 bases are shared with TRBD2. This CDR3 comprises 15 residues. Germline V gives CDR1 SGHTA, CDR2 FQGTGA. CDR3 in DNA: TGTCCCAGCAGCTTAACGGGGGGGGCGATTAGTACGCAGTATTTT. It codes for CPSSLTGGAISTQYF.

This clonotype is medium-sized within its sample. V usage is TRBV19 and J usage is TRBJ2-3; D is uncertain. The V end was cut by 0 bases, the J end by 8 bases, with 12 bases between. The germline V gene encodes CDR1 LNHDA and CDR2 SQIVND (reference sequence). The CDR3 is 14 residues long. The CDR3 reads CASSIEYLPGTQYF. Here the CDR3 DNA reads TGTGCCAGTAGTATAGAGTATCTACCGGGTACGCAGTATTTT.

A note on this clonotype: An end of the junction differs from the germline gene, which may be a read error. This chain links TRBV5-6 with TRBJ2-7, with D hard to call. Germline lookup yields CDR1 SGHDT and CDR2 YYEEEE. The length of the CDR3 is 16 residues. In DNA form, the CDR3 reads TGTGCCTGCAGCTTGACGTATTCGGGTATCTCCTACGAGCAGTACTTC. Its translation: CACSLTYSGISYEQYF. The complete variable domain, with remaining parts taken from reference TRBV5-6 and TRBJ2-7, reads DAGVTQSPTHLIKTRGQQVTLRCSPKSGHDTVSWYQQALGQGPQFIFQYYEEEERQRGNFPDRFSGHQFPNYSSELNVNALLLGDSALYLCACSLTYSGISYEQYFGPGTRLTVT.

To note about this clonotype: Just one base apart from a much larger clone, this may be a read error. The chain employs TRBV28 and TRBJ1-2; 9 bases are a match to TRBD1. V lost 7 bases, J lost 6 bases, and 12 bases stayed unmatched. The V gene's germline CDR1 is MDHEN and CDR2 SYDVKM. The CDR3 has 15 amino acids. CDR3 in amino acids: CASIFRDRAVNGYTF. The CDR3 DNA sequence: TGTGCCAGCATTTTCAGGGACAGGGCTGTGAATGGCTACACCTTC.

The chain combines TRBV6-5 with TRBJ2-1, with TRBD2 identical over 9 bases. The V and J ends lost 0 bases and 0 bases, in that order; junction bases with no gene match: 0. CDR3 length: 16 residues. CDR1 is MNHEY and CDR2 is SVGAGI in the germline V gene. The DNA of the CDR3 is TGTGCCAGCAGTTACTCTAGCGGGAGCTCCTACAATGAGCAGTTCTTC. As protein: CASSYSSGSSYNEQFF.

In this sample, this clonotype turned up a few times. It may be a read error: a sequence one base away is much more abundant. The chain employs TRBV18 and TRBJ1-6; D uncertain. This CDR3 has 13 amino acids. CDR1 KGHSH and CDR2 LQKENI come from the germline V gene. DNA of the CDR3: TGTGTCAGCTCACTTACGCCCCCTTCACCCCTCCACTTT. It codes for CVSSLTPPSPLHF. Variable domain in full (rest from reference TRBV18 and TRBJ1-6): NAGVMQNPRHLVRRRGQEARLRCSPMKGHSHVYWYRQLPEEGLKFMVYLQKENIIDESGMPKERFSAEFPKEGPSILRIQQVVRGDSAAYFCVSSLTPPSPLHFGNGTRLTVT.

By frequency in the sample, this clonotype is medium-sized. V is TRBV5-6 and J is TRBJ1-5; a possible D gene is TRBD1 (6 bases). The V gene's germline CDR1 is SGHDT and CDR2 YYEEEE. The CDR3 has 15 residues. Trimming cost V 4 bases and J 2 bases, with 13 bases left between them. CDR3 residues: CASSLGGPGNQPQHF. The DNA of the CDR3 is TGTGCCAGCAGCCTTGGGGGGCCGGGCAATCAGCCCCAGCATTTT.

In its sample, this clonotype is medium-sized (0.01 to 0.1%). The chain is built from TRBV3-1 and TRBJ2-4; D call uncertain. This CDR3 is 16 amino acids long. With 0 bases removed from V and 0 bases from J, the gap between germline ends came to 9 bases. The V gene's germline CDR1 is LGHDT and CDR2 YNNKEL (reference sequence). CDR3 sequence (DNA): TGTGCCAGCAGCCAAGAGATGTCTCCAGCCAAAAACATTCAGTACTTC. Protein product: CASSQEMSPAKNIQYF.

By proportion, this clonotype is large. The chain couples TRBV7-3 to TRBJ2-1; possibly TRBD1 for D (7 bases). This CDR3 region has 14 residues. Trimming cost V 1 base and J 7 bases, with 11 bases left between them. CDR1 SGHTA and CDR2 FQGTGA come from the germline V gene. CDR3 nucleotides: TGTGCCAGCAGCTTAATGGAGGGGGCGAATGAGCAGTTCTTC. The encoded protein is CASSLMEGANEQFF.

This clonotype is classed as medium-sized. The chain employs TRBV6-6 and TRBJ2-2; 12 bases align to TRBD2. This CDR3 is 17 amino acids long. CDR1 is MNHNY, CDR2 SVGAGI, per germline (reference sequence). V lost 6 bases, J lost 7 bases, and 12 bases stayed unmatched. The CDR3 bases are TGTGCCAGCAGATTACTCCAGACTAGCGGGGGAGGCGGGGAGCTGTTTTTT. Amino acids: CASRLLQTSGGGGELFF.

By share, this clonotype counts as large. The genes are TRBV12-3 or TRBV12-4 and TRBJ1-6; the D gene is possibly TRBD1 (6 bases). V was shortened by 1 base and J by 0 bases, with 10 bases between the two germline ends. The CDR3 has 17 residues. The CDR3 spells CASSLGAGDSYNSPLHF. The CDR3 bases are TGTGCCAGCAGTTTAGGGGCAGGGGACTCCTATAATTCACCCCTCCACTTT.

This clonotype is labeled medium-sized. V and J are TRBV28 and TRBJ2-3, with D uncertain. In germline, CDR1 is MDHEN, CDR2 SYDVKM. The CDR3 is 16 amino acids. V lost 3 bases, J lost 1 base, and 14 bases lay in between. CDR3 DNA: TGTGCCAGCAGTTTTGACTCCAGGCTGGGCACAGATACGCAGTATTTT. Translating it yields CASSFDSRLGTDTQYF.

This clonotype rates as large. The chain is built from TRBV3-2 and TRBJ2-7. TRBV3-2 is tagged as a pseudogene. CDR3 length equals 12 residues. CDR3 amino acids: CASSQRPYEQYF. In DNA, the CDR3 is TGTGCCAGCAGCCAACGTCCGTACGAGCAGTACTTC.

This clonotype rates as large. The chain carries TRBV19 and TRBJ1-4, with 9 bases aligning to TRBD1. V shed 4 bases and J 7 bases; nucleotides not matched to a gene: 7. The CDR3 has 15 residues. Germline values: CDR1 LNHDA, CDR2 SQIVND (reference sequence). CDR3 protein: CASSNRDRDGEKLFF. In DNA, the CDR3 is TGTGCCAGTAGTAACCGGGACAGGGACGGTGAAAAACTGTTTTTT.